This T cell receptor (beta chain) was documented in a study of T cells after posttransplantation cyclophosphamide. This table comes from immunoSEQ multiplex PCR, and its TCRdb copy is limited to in-frame clones, with some not included. The sample has about 53,000 clones; more than 70% are singletons. Broader study findings: Recipient CMV seropositivity and CMV reactivation strongly tracked TRB clonality. Later post-transplant blood repertoires were often dominated by donor CD8+ memory clones.

With regard to this clone: Its antigen is not identified.

The sequence came from a man aged 25-40 years with a blood cancer, CMV-positive, and with a related stem cell donor. Sequenced sample: PBMCs.

Here the CDR3 reads CASSGGWQGNQPQHF. CDR3 coding DNA: TGTGCCAGCAGCGGAGGTTGGCAGGGCAATCAGCCCCAGCATTTT. This chain joins TRBV2 and TRBJ1-5; D unclear. Between the trimmed V and J ends, which lost 6 bases and 2 bases, there was a span of 14 bases. Germline V lookup: CDR1 SNHLY, CDR2 FYNNEI. The CDR3 extends over 15 amino acids.